The TCR beta chain under discussion was sequenced for a study of shared clonotypes between healthy human individuals. Template for every sorted-subset replicate PCR totaled roughly 210 ng DNA, 25,000 to 35,000 T cell genomes. Sequencing was performed with immunoSEQ multiplex PCR; in TCRdb, only in-frame clones are kept and a portion is missing. The profile covers some 1,600,000 clones, with roughly 98% appearing a single time and approximately 0.45% taken by the ten largest. Per germline, CDR1 PRHDT and CDR2 FYEKMQ (reference sequence). The CDR3 sequence is 13 residues long. With 1 base removed from V and 8 bases from J, the gap between germline ends came to 11 bases.

Source material: naive CD4+ T cells sorted from blood. Subset reported: CD45RA+ positively selected. This sequence joins TRBV13 and TRBJ1-2; D may be TRBD1 (5 bases). The receptor's source is a man under 40 in good health. The CDR3 protein is CASSLVGGVGYTF. The CDR3, as DNA: TGTGCCAGCAGCTTAGTCGGGGGAGTCGGCTACACCTTC.